This T cell receptor (beta chain) was found in a study of CD8 T cells in Susac syndrome. This clonotype has a single count. Germline CDR1 and CDR2: SGHRS and YFSETQ. CDR3 size: 14 residues. V lost 4 bases and J lost 0, with 8 bases in between. An amount of RNA that ranged from roughly 0.5 to 1 ug was reverse transcribed with random hexamers. Multiplex PCR with immunoSEQ amplified the TCR beta CDR3 across 54 Vbeta and 13 Jbeta. A single record per CDR3 protein comes from TCRdb applying MiXCR to the immunoSEQ multiplex PCR reads. The repertoire holds some 100,000 distinct CDR3 sequences, roughly 91% seen once, with more than 0.13% in the top ten. TCR beta was sequenced from blood CD8+ and CD4+ T cells. The controls were healthy donors who were matched for age and sex. Negative magnetic isolation gave CD8+ and CD4+ cells; FACS enriched CD8+ TEMRA.

The sequence derives from a human donor in good health. Sequenced sample: CD4+ T cells from PBMCs. This rearrangement joins TRBV5-1 to TRBJ2-1; D is ambiguous. CDR3 sequence: CASSRASSYNEQFF. The CDR3 DNA reads as TGCGCCAGCAGCCGAGCCAGCTCCTACAATGAGCAGTTCTTC. The full variable domain, completed using reference TRBV5-1 and TRBJ2-1, is KAGVTQTPRYLIKTRGQQVTLSCSPISGHRSVSWYQQTPGQGLQFLFEYFSETQRNKGNFPGRFSGRQFSNSRSEMNVSTLELGDSALYLCASSRASSYNEQFFGPGTRLTVL.